These 19 T cell receptor beta chains came from one sample sequenced in a study of breast tumors, draining lymph nodes, adjacent tissues. Samples came from axillary lymph nodes draining the breast cancer. One entry per CDR3 protein, called by TCRdb with MiXCR from the multiplex PCR reads. Of more than 85,000 distinct CDR3 sequences in the sample, 21% were seen once. The source material was axillary lymph node tissue. Receptor source: a female donor with breast cancer. Some clones in this sample may be carry-over from other donors' samples.

The sample holds many counts of this clonotype. V is TRBV2 and J is TRBJ2-7, with 8 bases fitting TRBD2. Germline loops: CDR1 SNHLY, CDR2 FYNNEI. V shed 6 bases and J 2 bases; nucleotides not matched to a gene: 9. This CDR3 is 15 amino acids long. As DNA, the CDR3 is TGTGCCAGCAGAGGTGGGACTAGGTCGACCTACGAGCAGTACTTC. This sequence encodes CASRGGTRSTYEQYF.

At least ten counts were recorded for this clonotype. The rearrangement uses TRBV5-6 and TRBJ1-5; no clear D. This CDR3 has 14 residues. Trimming pared 0 bases from V and 3 bases from J, leaving 7 bases between. Germline loops: CDR1 SGHDT, CDR2 YYEEEE. The CDR3 is CASSLGRINQPQHF. The CDR3 bases are TGTGCCAGCAGCTTGGGCAGGATCAATCAGCCCCAGCATTTT.

This clonotype was observed many times. This sequence joins TRBV10-1 and TRBJ2-1, with 12 bases that match TRBD2. CDR3 length equals 15 residues. Germline V gene lookup returns CDR1 WNHNN and CDR2 SYGVQD (reference sequence). The junction had 2 bases not matched to a gene; V was cut back by 2 bases and J by 6 bases. CDR3 in amino acids: CASSELAGGLNEQFF. The CDR3 DNA follows: TGCGCCAGCAGTGAGCTAGCGGGGGGGCTCAATGAGCAGTTCTTC.

This clonotype was observed a few times. The chain employs TRBV3-1 and TRBJ2-3; D is uncertain. Between the trimmed V and J ends, which lost 4 bases and 4 bases, there was a span of 12 bases. Germline V gives CDR1 LGHDT, CDR2 YNNKEL (reference sequence). The CDR3 contains 14 residues. DNA of the CDR3: TGTGCCAGCAGCCGTAGGACGGTGGCAGATACGCAGTATTTT. It translates to CASSRRTVADTQYF.

The sample holds many counts of this clonotype. The CDR3 DNA sequence: TGTGCCAGCAGTGTCTTAGCGGGAGGGGCTGTCCATGAGCAGTTCTTC. This translates into CASSVLAGGAVHEQFF. The chain carries TRBV6-1 and TRBJ2-1; 11 bases line up with TRBD2. This CDR3 spans 16 amino acids. In germline, CDR1 is MNHNS, CDR2 SASEGT. V shed 4 bases, J shed 8 bases, and the junction held 10 bases outside the gene matches.

This clonotype was found a few times. The chain carries TRBV5-8 and TRBJ2-5; the D is unclear. CDR3 size: 13 residues. The V and J ends lost 4 bases and 5 bases respectively, with 12 bases between them. Looked up from germline, CDR1 is SGHTS and CDR2 is YDEGEE. As DNA, the CDR3 is TGTGCCAGCAGCACAGCCGGGCGGGAGACCCAGTACTTC. It translates to CASSTAGRETQYF.

Points on this clonotype: This may be a read error, as it is one base from a much larger clone. A read error is likely, as this CDR3 ends without the conserved phenylalanine or tryptophan. The V call is TRBV29-1, the J call TRBJ2-1; D ambiguous. Germline assignment: CDR1 SQVTM and CDR2 ANQGSEA. The CDR3 totals 10 residues. V dropped 3 bases and J dropped 9 bases, with 6 bases sitting between them. The CDR3 DNA reads as TGCAGCGTTGAGACCCCTGAGCAGTTCTCC. Translated: CSVETPEQFS.

This clonotype was detected ten times or more. V gene TRBV6-5 combines with J gene TRBJ1-2; TRBD1 is a possible D gene (6 bases). V lost 2 bases and J 5 bases, leaving 9 bases between the germline ends. The CDR3 covers 13 residues. Germline CDR1 and CDR2: MNHEY and SVGAGI. The CDR3 region has the DNA TGTGCCAGCAGTTACGGGACAAGATATGGCTACACCTTC. It yields the protein CASSYGTRYGYTF.

This clonotype was detected many times. V gene TRBV11-2 combines with J gene TRBJ2-7; maybe TRBD1 (6 bases). Germline V gene data show CDR1 as SGHAT and CDR2 as FQNNGV. This CDR3 contains 13 residues. Trimming removed 1 base from V and 3 bases from J, with 7 bases in between. In DNA form, the CDR3 reads TGTGCCAGCAGCTTAGGGACAGACTACGAGCAGTACTTC. It specifies CASSLGTDYEQYF.

The table lists this clonotype with many counts. The chain combines TRBV6-4 with TRBJ2-1, with 14 bases lining up with TRBD2. Trimming removed 6 bases from V and 8 bases from J; junction bases left unmatched: 6. Per germline, CDR1 MRHNA and CDR2 SNTAGT. The CDR3 is made up of 15 amino acids. CDR3 DNA sequence: TGTGCCAGCAGCCGACTAGCGGGAGGGATAGATGAGCAGTTCTTC. Translated, it gives CASSRLAGGIDEQFF.

A remark on this clonotype: A much larger clonotype is one base distant, so this may be a read error. In this CDR3 the conserved last residue, phenylalanine or tryptophan, is missing, so a read error is likely. This sequence joins TRBV5-6 and TRBJ2-5; D ambiguous. The CDR3 is made up of 12 amino acids. The V gene's germline CDR1 is SGHDT and CDR2 YYEEEE. V lost 5 bases and J 1 base, leaving 6 bases between the germline ends. The CDR3: CASSDTQETQYV. CDR3 bases: TGTGCCAGCAGTGACACCCAAGAGACCCAGTACGTC.

This clonotype came up many times. The V gene is TRBV20-1, the J gene TRBJ2-7; 10 nucleotides match TRBD1. Germline V gives CDR1 DFQATT, CDR2 SNEGSKA (reference sequence). This CDR3 has 13 residues. The CDR3 region has the DNA TGCAGCTGGACTGGGACAGGGGAGGACGAGCAGTACTTC. Its protein product is CSWTGTGEDEQYF.

This clonotype showed up many times. The chain employs TRBV20-1 and TRBJ1-5; 9 nucleotides line up with TRBD1. Germline V lookup: CDR1 DFQATT, CDR2 SNEGSKA (reference sequence). CDR3 length: 14 amino acids. After removal of 3 bases from V and 5 bases from J, the junction contained 5 bases not matched to a gene. CDR3 DNA sequence: TGCAGTGCTAGGGAGGACAGGGGTCATCAGCCCCAGCATTTT. Protein product: CSAREDRGHQPQHF.

On this clonotype itself: It may be a read error: a sequence one base away is much more abundant. The CDR3 bases are TGTGCCAGCAGCTTCAAATTCCCAGGTACGCAGTATTTT. Amino acid sequence: CASSFKFPGTQYF. V usage is TRBV11-3 and J usage is TRBJ2-3; no definite D call. The CDR3 sequence is 13 residues long. Looked up from germline, CDR1 is SGHNT and CDR2 is YENEEA. V was pared by 3 bases and J by 8 bases, with 12 bases between.

In this sample, this clonotype turned up many times. The chain combines TRBV4-1 with TRBJ1-4, with a possible D match to TRBD1 (5 bases). This CDR3 region has 16 residues. Trimming cost V 1 base and J 7 bases, with 16 bases left between them. Per the germline V gene, CDR1 is MGHRA and CDR2 is YSYEKL. CDR3 sequence (DNA): TGCGCCAGCAGCCAAGGGACAAATTGGGATGGTGAAAAACTGTTTTTT. It is translated as CASSQGTNWDGEKLFF.

The table lists this clonotype with a few counts. Being one base from a much bigger clone, this may be a read error. The CDR3 does not end in the conserved phenylalanine or tryptophan, so this is likely a read error. The chain combines TRBV20-1 with TRBJ2-3; the D is unclear. The CDR3 has 14 residues. Per the germline V gene, CDR1 is DFQATT and CDR2 is SNEGSKA (reference sequence). The V and J ends lost 2 bases and 0 bases respectively, with 9 bases between them. CDR3 nucleotide sequence: TGCAGTGCTAGATCGGACGGCAGCACAGATACGCAGTATTCT. It yields the protein CSARSDGSTDTQYS.

The rearrangement uses TRBV10-3 and TRBJ1-1; possibly TRBD1 for D (6 bases). CDR1 is ENHRY, CDR2 SYGVKD, per germline. V was cut by 6 bases and J by 1 base, with 9 bases left in between. The CDR3 extends over 13 amino acids. Here the CDR3 reads CAIRGQPNTEAFF. CDR3 in DNA: TGTGCCATCAGAGGACAGCCGAACACTGAAGCTTTCTTT.

For this clonotype: One end of the junction fails to match germline, which may point to a read error. The chain joins TRBV6-1 to TRBJ2-1, with a weak D call TRBD2 (5 bases). Germline assignment: CDR1 MNHNS and CDR2 SASEGT. The CDR3 is 15 residues long. The CDR3 DNA sequence: TGTGTCAGCCTAGTCGGTGGAGGATCCTACAATGAGCAGTTCTTC. Amino acids: CVSLVGGGSYNEQFF.

This clonotype was detected ten times or more. J is TRBJ2-1 and V is TRBV20-1; unclear D gene. Germline lookup yields CDR1 DFQATT and CDR2 SNEGSKA (reference sequence). Trimming took 1 base from V and 9 from J, leaving 16 bases between them. The CDR3 loop spans 14 amino acids. The DNA for the CDR3 is TGCAGTGCTAGAGTGGGCGGTGCTTTTGGTGAGCAGTTCTTC. This encodes CSARVGGAFGEQFF.